Sequencing of this T cell receptor (beta chain) was carried out in a study of type 1 regulatory T cells. Study background: An in vitro protocol generated T-allo10, a Tr1-enriched, alloantigen-specific CD4 T cell product. Study conclusions and caveats: Type 1 regulatory T cells had a more restricted TCR repertoire than non-type 1 regulatory T cells.

V dropped 4 bases and J dropped 2 bases, with 10 bases sitting between them. The CDR3 has 14 residues. Per germline, CDR1 SGHRS and CDR2 YFSETQ. This clonotype came up many times. The antigen is not known. Using its own MiXCR run on the reads, TCRdb lists one record per CDR3 protein. This repertoire shows fewer than 80,000 distinct CDR3 sequences, around 21% found once; its top ten account for less than 10%. The chain carries TRBV5-1 and TRBJ1-5; D may be TRBD1 (6 bases). The receptor was derived from a human donor in good health. Input material: cultured type 1 regulatory T (Tr1) cells, either the whole culture or a sorted fraction (not recorded which). This chain's CDR3 is CASSPTGRNQPQHF. The CDR3 DNA reads TGCGCCAGCAGCCCGACAGGCCGCAATCAGCCCCAGCATTTT.